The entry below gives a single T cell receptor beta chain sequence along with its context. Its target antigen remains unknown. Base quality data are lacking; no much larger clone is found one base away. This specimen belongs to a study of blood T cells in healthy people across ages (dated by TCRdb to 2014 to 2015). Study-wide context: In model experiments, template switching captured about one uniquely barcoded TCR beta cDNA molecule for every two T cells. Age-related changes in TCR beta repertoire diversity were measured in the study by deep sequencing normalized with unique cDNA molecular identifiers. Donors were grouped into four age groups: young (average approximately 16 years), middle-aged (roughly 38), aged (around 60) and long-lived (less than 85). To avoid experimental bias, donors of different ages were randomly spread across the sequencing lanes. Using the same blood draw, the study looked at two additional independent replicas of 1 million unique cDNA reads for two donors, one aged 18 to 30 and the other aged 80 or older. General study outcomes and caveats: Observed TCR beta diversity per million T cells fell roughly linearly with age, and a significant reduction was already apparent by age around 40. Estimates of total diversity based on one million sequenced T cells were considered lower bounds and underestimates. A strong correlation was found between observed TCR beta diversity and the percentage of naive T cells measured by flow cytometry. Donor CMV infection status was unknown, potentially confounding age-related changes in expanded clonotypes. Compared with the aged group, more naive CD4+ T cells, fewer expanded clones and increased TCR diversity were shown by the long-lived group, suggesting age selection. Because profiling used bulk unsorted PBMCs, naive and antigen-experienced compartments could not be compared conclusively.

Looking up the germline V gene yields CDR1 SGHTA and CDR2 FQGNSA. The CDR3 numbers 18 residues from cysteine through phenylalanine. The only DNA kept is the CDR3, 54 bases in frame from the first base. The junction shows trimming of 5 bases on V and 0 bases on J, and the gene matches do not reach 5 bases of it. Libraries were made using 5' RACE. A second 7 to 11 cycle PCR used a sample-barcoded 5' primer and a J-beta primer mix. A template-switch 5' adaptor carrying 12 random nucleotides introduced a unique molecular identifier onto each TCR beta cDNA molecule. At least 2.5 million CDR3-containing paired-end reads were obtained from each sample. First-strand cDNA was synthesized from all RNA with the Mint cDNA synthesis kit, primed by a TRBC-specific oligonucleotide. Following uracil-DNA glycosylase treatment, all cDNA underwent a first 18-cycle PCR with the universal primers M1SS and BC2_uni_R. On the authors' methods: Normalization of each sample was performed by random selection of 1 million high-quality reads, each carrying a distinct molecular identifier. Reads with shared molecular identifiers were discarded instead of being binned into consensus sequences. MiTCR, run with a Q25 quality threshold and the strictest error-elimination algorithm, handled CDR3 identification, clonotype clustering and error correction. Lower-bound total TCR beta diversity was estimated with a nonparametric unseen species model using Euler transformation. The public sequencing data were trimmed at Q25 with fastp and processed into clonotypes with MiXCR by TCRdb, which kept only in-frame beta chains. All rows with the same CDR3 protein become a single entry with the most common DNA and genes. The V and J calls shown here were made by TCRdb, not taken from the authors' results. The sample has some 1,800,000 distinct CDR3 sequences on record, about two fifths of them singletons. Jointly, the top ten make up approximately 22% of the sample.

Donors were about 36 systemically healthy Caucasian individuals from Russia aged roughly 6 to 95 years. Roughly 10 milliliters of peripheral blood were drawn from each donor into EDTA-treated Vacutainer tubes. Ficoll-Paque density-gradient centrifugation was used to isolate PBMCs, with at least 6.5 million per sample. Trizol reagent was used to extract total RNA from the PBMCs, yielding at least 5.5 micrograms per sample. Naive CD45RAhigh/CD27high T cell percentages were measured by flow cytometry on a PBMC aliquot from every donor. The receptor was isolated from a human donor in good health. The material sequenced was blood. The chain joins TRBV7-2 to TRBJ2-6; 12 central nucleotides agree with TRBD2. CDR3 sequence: CASSRRTSGDSGANVLTF. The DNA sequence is TGTGCCAGCAGCCGCCGGACTAGCGGGGACTCTGGGGCCAACGTCCTGACTTTC.